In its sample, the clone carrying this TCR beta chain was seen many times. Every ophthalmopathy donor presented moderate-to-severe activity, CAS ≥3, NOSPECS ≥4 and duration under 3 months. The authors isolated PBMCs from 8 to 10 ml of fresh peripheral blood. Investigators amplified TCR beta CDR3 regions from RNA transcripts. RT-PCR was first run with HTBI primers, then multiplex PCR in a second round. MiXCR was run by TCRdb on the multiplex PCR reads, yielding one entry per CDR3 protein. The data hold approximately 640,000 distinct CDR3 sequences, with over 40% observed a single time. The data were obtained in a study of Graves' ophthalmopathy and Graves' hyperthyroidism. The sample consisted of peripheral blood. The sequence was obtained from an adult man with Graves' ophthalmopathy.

CDR3 DNA sequence: TGTGCCAGCAGTTTGGGTATCACTGAAGCTTTCTTT. It translates to CASSLGITEAFF. This sequence joins TRBV7-2 and TRBJ1-1; no definite D call. The CDR3 contains 12 residues. Germline CDR1 is SGHTA and CDR2 is FQGNSA. Trimming stripped 6 bases from V and 4 bases from J, with 9 bases between. The full variable domain, its missing parts supplied by reference TRBV7-2 and TRBJ1-1, is GAGVSQSPSNKVTEKGKDVELRCDPISGHTALYWYRQSLGQGLEFLIYFQGNSAPDKSGLPSDRFSAERTGGSVSTLTIQRTQQEDSAVYLCASSLGITEAFFGQGTRLTVV.